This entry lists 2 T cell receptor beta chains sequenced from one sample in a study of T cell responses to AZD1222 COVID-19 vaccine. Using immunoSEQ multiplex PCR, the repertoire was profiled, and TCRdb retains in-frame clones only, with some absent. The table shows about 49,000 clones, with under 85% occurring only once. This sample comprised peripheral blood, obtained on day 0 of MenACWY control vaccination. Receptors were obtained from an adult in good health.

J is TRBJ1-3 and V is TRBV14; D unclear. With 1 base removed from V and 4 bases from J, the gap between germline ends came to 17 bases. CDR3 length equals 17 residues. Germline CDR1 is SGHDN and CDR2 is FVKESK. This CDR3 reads CASSQGRRVSAGNTIYF. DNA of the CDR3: TGTGCCAGCAGCCAAGGTCGGCGGGTCTCGGCGGGAAACACCATATATTTT.

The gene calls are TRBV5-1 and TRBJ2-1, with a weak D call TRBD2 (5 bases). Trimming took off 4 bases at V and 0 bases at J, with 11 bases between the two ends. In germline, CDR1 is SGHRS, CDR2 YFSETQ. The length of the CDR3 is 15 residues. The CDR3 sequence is CASSPAAGSYNEQFF. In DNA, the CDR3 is TGCGCCAGCAGCCCGGCGGCGGGCTCCTACAATGAGCAGTTCTTC.